The 32 T cell receptor beta chains given below trace back to one sample, sequenced in a study of T cell repertoires in cytomegalovirus infection. TCRdb re-derived calls from the reads in MiXCR, one entry per CDR3 protein. The sample lists approximately 750,000 distinct CDR3 sequences, less than 40% seen once, with about 2.8% in the top ten. Sequencing used PBMCs. These TCRs come from a human donor in good health (CMV status not recorded). Some clones in this sample may be carry-over from other donors' samples.

The chain carries TRBV2 and TRBJ1-3, with 8 positions matching TRBD1. V shed 6 bases, J shed 0 bases, and the junction held 4 bases outside the gene matches. The CDR3 length is 15 residues. CDR1 SNHLY and CDR2 FYNNEI come from the germline V gene. The CDR3 protein is CASSRQGFSGNTIYF. The CDR3 coding sequence is TGTGCCAGCAGCAGACAGGGGTTCTCTGGAAACACCATATATTTT.

This clonotype was seen ten or more times. The CDR3 sequence is CASSFQAGGRNEQFF. The CDR3 nucleotides are TGTGCCAGCAGCTTCCAGGCTGGAGGGCGCAATGAGCAGTTCTTC. The chain joins TRBV7-2 to TRBJ2-1; maybe TRBD2 (6 bases). Looked up from germline, CDR1 is SGHTA and CDR2 is FQGNSA. Trimming removed 3 bases from V and 6 bases from J, with 15 bases in between. The CDR3 loop spans 15 amino acids.

The chain carries TRBV5-1 and TRBJ2-5; D not certain. The CDR3 loop spans 14 amino acids. From germline, CDR1 is SGHRS and CDR2 YFSETQ. V lost 1 base and J 3 bases, leaving 10 bases between the germline ends. CDR3 nucleotides: TGCGCCAGCAGCTTGTCTCAGCCAAAAGAGACCCAGTACTTC. Translating it yields CASSLSQPKETQYF. Looking up the rest from reference TRBV5-1 and TRBJ2-5 gives the full variable domain: KAGVTQTPRYLIKTRGQQVTLSCSPISGHRSVSWYQQTPGQGLQFLFEYFSETQRNKGNFPGRFSGRQFSNSRSEMNVSTLELGDSALYLCASSLSQPKETQYFGPGTRLLVL.

V is TRBV20-1 and J is TRBJ1-5; D not certain. This CDR3 comprises 15 residues. Trimming removed 2 bases from V and 1 base from J, with 12 bases in between. Per germline, CDR1 DFQATT and CDR2 SNEGSKA (reference sequence). The CDR3 loop is CSARISTQSNQPQHF. CDR3 nucleotide sequence: TGCAGTGCTAGAATCTCGACGCAGAGCAATCAGCCCCAGCATTTT.

About this clonotype: A much larger clone is a single base away; this may be a read error. This chain connects TRBV7-8 to TRBJ1-5, with 9 bases identical to TRBD1. CDR3 length: 15 amino acids. With 6 bases clipped from V and 4 bases from J, the junction kept 7 bases outside the gene matches. In germline, CDR1 is SGHVS, CDR2 FQNEAQ. The CDR3 spells CASSKHGTGNQPQHF. The CDR3 DNA follows: TGTGCCAGCAGTAAACACGGGACAGGGAATCAGCCCCAGCATTTT. The full variable domain, completed using reference TRBV7-8 and TRBJ1-5, is GAGVSQSPRYKVAKRGQDVALRCDPISGHVSLFWYQQALGQGPEFLTYFQNEAQLDKSGLPSDRFFAERPEGSVSTLKIQRTQQEDSAVYLCASSKHGTGNQPQHFGDGTRLSIL.

This clonotype was recorded a few times. The V call is TRBV5-4, the J call TRBJ2-1, with TRBD2 matching over 12 bases. Germline loops: CDR1 SGHNT, CDR2 YYREEE (reference sequence). The length of the CDR3 is 18 residues. The V and J ends lost 4 bases and 10 bases, in that order; junction bases with no gene match: 18. CDR3 sequence reads: CASSPTVPLAGGPGEQFF. DNA of the CDR3: TGTGCCAGCAGCCCCACCGTGCCCCTAGCGGGAGGGCCAGGGGAGCAGTTCTTC.

There are many counts of this clonotype. The gene calls are TRBV7-2 and TRBJ1-1; 7 bases line up with TRBD1. With V trimmed by 3 bases and J by 4 bases, 5 bases remained unmatched. The CDR3 spans 14 residues. Germline V gives CDR1 SGHTA, CDR2 FQGNSA. CDR3 DNA sequence: TGTGCCAGCAGCTTGCGCCCAGGGGGCACTGAAGCTTTCTTT. Its protein is CASSLRPGGTEAFF.

This sequence joins TRBV2 and TRBJ2-1; TRBD2 aligns across 13 bases. The CDR3 extends over 14 amino acids. The ends lost 8 bases at V and 9 bases at J; junction bases unmatched: 7. CDR1 SNHLY and CDR2 FYNNEI come from the germline V gene. CDR3 region: CASFGLAGVSEQFF. The CDR3 DNA reads as TGTGCCAGCTTCGGACTAGCGGGAGTTAGTGAGCAGTTCTTC.

This chain connects TRBV6-1 to TRBJ2-7; maybe TRBD1 (6 bases). Trimming cost V 5 bases and J 1 base, with 27 bases left between them. There are 19 residues in the CDR3. CDR1 MNHNS and CDR2 SASEGT come from the germline V gene. The CDR3 is CASSLRPQGTRLDSYEQYF. CDR3 coding DNA: TGTGCCAGCAGTCTCCGTCCCCAGGGGACCCGTTTGGATTCCTACGAGCAGTACTTC.

In nucleotides, the CDR3 is TGCGTCGTAAGCCAAAGGACTAGCGGGGGGTCCCTTAATACGCAGTATTTT. Protein: CVVSQRTSGGSLNTQYF. V usage is TRBV4-1 and J usage is TRBJ2-3; 14 bases are a match to TRBD2. Germline loops: CDR1 MGHRA, CDR2 YSYEKL. The CDR3 contains 17 residues.

This sequence joins TRBV12-3 or TRBV12-4 and TRBJ1-5; D is unresolved. The CDR3 loop spans 14 amino acids. Trimming took 5 bases from V and 3 from J, leaving 11 bases between them. DNA of the CDR3: TGTGCCAGCAGTCTGGGGAGAGCCAATCAGCCCCAGCATTTT. As protein: CASSLGRANQPQHF.

The chain links TRBV27 to TRBJ1-2; 7 bases agree with TRBD1. The V gene end was trimmed by 6 bases and the J gene end by 6 bases; junction bases not matched to a gene: 13. The CDR3 is 15 amino acids. Germline CDR1 and CDR2: MNHEY and SMNVEV (reference sequence). The CDR3 here is CASSFPIQGEDGYTF. CDR3 nucleotides: TGTGCCAGCAGCTTCCCTATCCAGGGGGAGGATGGCTACACCTTC.

This clonotype was recorded a few times. The chain carries TRBV7-6 and TRBJ2-7, with D unresolved. In germline, CDR1 is SGHVS, CDR2 FNYEAQ. Trimming took off 0 bases at V and 3 bases at J, with 12 bases between the two ends. CDR3 length: 15 amino acids. The CDR3 loop is CASSLAIASDYEQYF. As DNA, the CDR3 is TGTGCCAGCAGCTTAGCGATAGCCTCGGACTACGAGCAGTACTTC.

The gene calls are TRBV27 and TRBJ1-5; 7 positions match TRBD1. The CDR3 has 14 amino acids. Per germline, CDR1 MNHEY and CDR2 SMNVEV (reference sequence). After removal of 6 bases from V and 4 bases from J, the junction contained 6 bases not matched to a gene. The CDR3 is CASRSGTENQPQHF. The CDR3 DNA reads TGTGCCAGCAGATCCGGGACAGAAAATCAGCCCCAGCATTTT.

This clonotype was observed at least ten times. The chain joins TRBV11-2 to TRBJ2-5, with D possibly called TRBD1 or TRBD2 (5 bases each). Trimming took off 7 bases at V and 5 bases at J, with 14 bases between the two ends. CDR1 is SGHAT and CDR2 is FQNNGV in the germline V gene. This CDR3 has 13 amino acids. This CDR3 reads CASNPWDGETQYF. The DNA of the CDR3 is TGTGCCAGCAACCCCTGGGACGGGGAGACCCAGTACTTC.

The chain combines TRBV25-1 with TRBJ1-2, with D unclear. This CDR3 spans 14 amino acids. With 0 bases removed from V and 0 bases from J, the gap between germline ends came to 5 bases. The germline V gene encodes CDR1 MGHDK and CDR2 SYGVNS. The CDR3 bases are TGTGCCAGCAGTGAATATGGGGCTAACTATGGCTACACCTTC. Protein: CASSEYGANYGYTF.

This clonotype was counted many times. This chain joins TRBV7-6 and TRBJ1-3; a possible D gene is TRBD1 (5 bases). Deletions cut 1 base from V and 2 bases from J, with 15 bases between. Germline CDR1 is SGHVS and CDR2 is FNYEAQ. The CDR3 has 17 amino acids. CDR3 amino acids: CASSLDLGELPGNTIYF. CDR3 sequence (DNA): TGTGCCAGCAGCTTAGATTTGGGGGAGCTCCCTGGAAACACCATATATTTT.

The chain links TRBV12-3 or TRBV12-4 to TRBJ1-5, with 9 positions matching TRBD1. The CDR3 is made up of 15 amino acids. V was clipped by 8 bases and J by 3 bases; unmatched bases: 8. CDR3 nucleotides: TGTGCCAGCGCCGGGACAGGGCGAGTCAATCAGCCCCAGCATTTT. Translating it yields CASAGTGRVNQPQHF.

This clonotype was observed a single time. Because the CDR3 is missing its conserved closing phenylalanine or tryptophan, this is likely a read error. The chain carries TRBV6-2 or TRBV6-3 and TRBJ2-5; 7 bases line up with TRBD2. V lost 0 bases, J lost 2 bases, and 9 bases stayed unmatched. The CDR3 runs 17 residues. Germline assignment: CDR1 MNHEY and CDR2 SVGEGT. The CDR3 region is CASSYSSWTRVQETQYL. The CDR3 nucleotides read TGTGCCAGCAGTTACTCGTCGTGGACTAGGGTACAAGAGACCCAGTACTTA.

The CDR3 protein is CASSHGGPARYF. CDR3 nucleotide sequence: TGCGCCAGCAGCCATGGGGGCCCGGCGCGGTACTTC. The chain carries TRBV4-1 and TRBJ2-4; a possible D gene is TRBD1 (6 bases). The CDR3 is made up of 12 amino acids. Germline CDR1 MGHRA, CDR2 YSYEKL. V lost 3 bases to trimming and J lost 15 bases, with 15 bases between them.

This clonotype was picked up a small number of times. The CDR3 DNA sequence: TGTGCCAGCAGCTTTAGCGGGAGGAACCACGAGCAGTACTTC. This codes for CASSFSGRNHEQYF. V gene TRBV5-6 combines with J gene TRBJ2-7; TRBD2 aligns across 10 bases. CDR1 and CDR2 from the germline V gene are SGHDT and YYEEEE. J gave up 5 bases and V 2 bases, and 4 bases lay outside the gene matches. The CDR3 sequence is 14 residues long.

A remark on this clonotype: A junction boundary mismatches the germline segment, possibly from a read error. The genes are TRBV28 and TRBJ2-7, with 11 bases identical to TRBD2. The V gene's germline CDR1 is MDHEN and CDR2 SYDVKM. This CDR3 comprises 18 residues. CDR3 loop: CARSFLLGKTGTSGEQYF. For the CDR3, the DNA is TGTGCCCGCAGTTTCCTGCTGGGGAAGACGGGGACTAGCGGCGAGCAGTACTTC. The full variable domain, its missing parts supplied by reference TRBV28 and TRBJ2-7, is DVKVTQSSRYLVKRTGEKVFLECVQDMDHENMFWYRQDPGLGLRLIYFSYDVKMKEKGDIPEGYSVSREKKERFSLILESASTNQTSMYLCARSFLLGKTGTSGEQYFGPGTRLTVT.

This clonotype was seen a handful of times. The J gene is TRBJ2-7, the V gene TRBV28; TRBD2 is a possible D gene (7 bases). CDR1 is MDHEN, CDR2 SYDVKM, per germline. Trimming pared 5 bases from V and 6 bases from J, leaving 20 bases between. This CDR3 is 15 amino acids long. CDR3 in DNA: TGTGCCAGCAGTCCCATCCGGACGGGGGGCCGCGAGCAGTACTTC. Translation: CASSPIRTGGREQYF.

This rearrangement joins TRBV7-6 to TRBJ1-4; 10 bases agree with TRBD1. V was clipped by 2 bases and J by 7 bases; unmatched bases: 16. In germline, CDR1 is SGHVS, CDR2 FNYEAQ. The CDR3 covers 19 residues. As DNA, the CDR3 is TGTGCCAGCAGCTTAAGCCCCGGGACAGGGGTTTTTGGAAGTGAAAAACTGTTTTTT. Translating gives CASSLSPGTGVFGSEKLFF.

Ten or more counts support this clonotype. This chain joins TRBV6-2 or TRBV6-3 and TRBJ2-1, with TRBD1 matching 10 bases. After removal of 2 bases from V and 7 bases from J, the junction contained 8 bases not matched to a gene. The germline V gene encodes CDR1 MNHEY and CDR2 SVGEGT. This CDR3 comprises 16 residues. CDR3 region: CASSYRLDRGRNEQFF. The CDR3 nucleotides read TGTGCCAGCAGTTACCGGCTAGACAGGGGGCGAAATGAGCAGTTCTTC.

This clonotype came up a few times. The chain recombines TRBV2 with TRBJ2-5, with D possibly matching TRBD1 (7 bases). In germline, CDR1 is SNHLY, CDR2 FYNNEI. Trimming left V 7 bases short and J 5 bases short, with 20 bases between. This CDR3 comprises 15 residues. The CDR3 here is CASTPSRGALETQYF. DNA for the CDR3: TGTGCCAGCACCCCTTCCAGGGGGGCCTTGGAGACCCAGTACTTC. Full variable domain (missing parts from reference TRBV2 and TRBJ2-5): EPEVTQTPSHQVTQMGQEVILRCVPISNHLYFYWYRQILGQKVEFLVSFYNNEISEKSEIFDDQFSVERPDGSNFTLKIRSTKLEDSAMYFCASTPSRGALETQYFGPGTRLLVL.

The V and J genes are TRBV7-2 and TRBJ2-7; 7 nucleotides align to TRBD1. The trim removed 2 bases at V and 1 base at J, leaving 5 bases unmatched. The CDR3 totals 15 residues. Per the germline V gene, CDR1 is SGHTA and CDR2 is FQGNSA. The CDR3 sequence is CASSLRGQISYEQYF. The CDR3 DNA is TGTGCCAGCAGCTTAAGGGGACAGATATCCTACGAGCAGTACTTC.

As to this clonotype: At one end, the junction sequence differs from germline, possibly due to a read error. The chain's CDR3 is CARSEGTSGPTQYF. The CDR3 coding sequence is TGTGCCCGCAGTGAAGGGACTAGCGGACCGACCCAGTACTTC. The gene calls are TRBV25-1 and TRBJ2-5, with TRBD2 matching over 11 bases. The CDR3 has 14 amino acids. Germline V gene lookup returns CDR1 MGHDK and CDR2 SYGVNS.

CDR3 protein: CASSLVGRQGLNTEAFF. CDR3 bases: TGTGCCAGCAGCTTAGTCGGCCGACAGGGGTTGAACACTGAAGCTTTCTTT. The rearrangement links TRBV7-2 to TRBJ1-1; 8 positions match TRBD1. The J segment lost 0 bases and the V segment lost 1 base, leaving 7 bases of the junction unmatched. Germline CDR1 and CDR2: SGHTA and FQGNSA. The CDR3 extends over 17 amino acids.

The rearrangement links TRBV6-4 to TRBJ1-1, with 11 nucleotides matching TRBD1. The J segment lost 11 bases and the V segment lost 5 bases, leaving 7 bases of the junction unmatched. The CDR3 consists of 13 residues. From germline, CDR1 is MRHNA and CDR2 SNTAGT. CDR3 sequence: CASSPGQGVAAFF. CDR3 bases: TGTGCCAGCAGTCCGGGACAGGGGGTAGCTGCTTTCTTT.

This sequence joins TRBV2 and TRBJ1-1; no clear D gene. Germline assignment: CDR1 SNHLY and CDR2 FYNNEI. Trimming left V 8 bases short and J 4 bases short, with 17 bases between. The CDR3 is 14 amino acids. CDR3 loop: CASVEREVGTEAFF. CDR3 coding DNA: TGTGCCAGCGTTGAGAGGGAGGTGGGCACTGAAGCTTTCTTT.

The chain links TRBV6-5 to TRBJ1-3; 12 bases map to TRBD1. The CDR3 runs to 17 residues. CDR1 is MNHEY, CDR2 SVGAGI, per germline. V gave up 4 bases and J gave up 4 bases; unmatched junction bases: 8. For the CDR3, the DNA is TGTGCCAGCAGTTCAACCGGGACAGGGGGCATAGGAAACACCATATATTTT. Amino acids: CASSSTGTGGIGNTIYF.